The 9 T cell receptor beta chains below all came from one sample that was sequenced in a study of response to subunit inactivated influenza vaccine. TCRdb re-called the RT-PCR reads through MiXCR, storing one row per CDR3 protein. The profile shows more than 400,000 distinct CDR3 sequences, roughly 7.6% of them singletons. Sequences were derived from PBMCs from blood, sampled 23 to 25 months after vaccination. Source of these receptors: a man between 50 and 75 years old who received an inactivated influenza vaccine.

This sequence joins TRBV4-2 and TRBJ2-4; 15 positions agree with TRBD2. CDR1 is LGHNA and CDR2 is YNFKEQ in the germline V gene. V trimming: 4 bases; J trimming: 15 bases; junction bases outside the gene matches: 7. This CDR3 is built from 14 residues. The CDR3 reads CASSPGLAGGSLYF. Written as DNA, the CDR3 is TGTGCCAGCAGCCCCGGACTAGCGGGGGGGTCTCTGTACTTC.

Ten or more counts support this clonotype. This rearrangement joins TRBV6-5 to TRBJ1-1, with no clear D. This CDR3 is built from 15 residues. Germline lookup yields CDR1 MNHEY and CDR2 SVGAGI. V gave up 2 bases and J gave up 1 base, with 11 bases separating them. The CDR3 spells CASSYAIRANTEAFF. The DNA of the CDR3 is TGTGCCAGCAGTTACGCCATCCGGGCGAACACTGAAGCTTTCTTT.

The chain combines TRBV9 with TRBJ2-5, with D uncertain. This CDR3 has 14 residues. The germline V gene encodes CDR1 SGDLS and CDR2 YYNGEE. Trimming removed 3 bases from V and 4 bases from J, with 13 bases in between. The CDR3 nucleotides are TGTGCCAGCAGCGCCCCCTCCACGGCAGAGACCCAGTACTTC. Its translation is CASSAPSTAETQYF.

Only a few counts were recorded for this clonotype. V gene TRBV6-1 combines with J gene TRBJ2-1; 12 nucleotides align to TRBD2. CDR3 length equals 17 residues. CDR1 and CDR2 from the germline V gene are MNHNS and SASEGT. With 6 bases clipped from V and 1 base from J, the junction kept 7 bases outside the gene matches. CDR3 sequence reads: CASRAGTSGYSYNEQFF. For the CDR3, the DNA is TGTGCCAGCAGAGCCGGGACTAGCGGGTATTCCTACAATGAGCAGTTCTTC.

The gene calls are TRBV10-3 and TRBJ2-7, with a tentative D call TRBD1 (6 bases). The CDR3 totals 14 residues. The V gene's germline CDR1 is ENHRY and CDR2 SYGVKD. V was cut by 4 bases and J by 2 bases, with 12 bases left in between. DNA for the CDR3: TGTGCCATCAGTGTCCTCAGGGGAACCTACGAGCAGTACTTC. Translating gives CAISVLRGTYEQYF.

The gene calls are TRBV4-1 and TRBJ2-7; D ambiguous. Per the germline V gene, CDR1 is MGHRA and CDR2 is YSYEKL. V lost 0 bases and J lost 2, with 14 bases in between. This CDR3 comprises 16 residues. Here the CDR3 DNA reads TGCGCCAGCAGCCAAGACTCTGGTTGGGCTGCCTACGAGCAGTACTTC. The encoded protein is CASSQDSGWAAYEQYF.

This clonotype has more than one count but fewer than ten. This chain joins TRBV7-2 and TRBJ2-5, with D possibly being TRBD1 (6 bases). The CDR3 extends over 15 amino acids. Germline V CDR1 and CDR2: SGHTA, FQGNSA. The V gene lost 6 bases and the J gene lost 0 bases, with 14 bases spanning the gap. The CDR3 coding sequence is TGTGCCAGCAGTAAACAGGGAAGTTACCAAGAGACCCAGTACTTC. Its translation: CASSKQGSYQETQYF.

The chain joins TRBV9 to TRBJ2-3; TRBD2 aligns across 8 bases. The CDR3 totals 16 residues. Trimming took 0 bases from V and 2 from J; bases not matched to a gene: 5. CDR1 SGDLS and CDR2 YYNGEE come from the germline V gene. In DNA form, the CDR3 reads TGTGCCAGCAGCGTAGGTGCTAGCGGGTTCACAGATACGCAGTATTTT. It encodes CASSVGASGFTDTQYF.

The genes are TRBV28 and TRBJ2-5; D gene uncertain. Germline V CDR1 and CDR2: MDHEN, SYDVKM. Trimming cost V 8 bases and J 5 bases, with 18 bases left between them. The CDR3 spans 14 residues. The CDR3 DNA follows: TGTGCCAGCGCCAGTGGCGGACCGCCTGAGACCCAGTACTTC. Translating gives CASASGGPPETQYF.